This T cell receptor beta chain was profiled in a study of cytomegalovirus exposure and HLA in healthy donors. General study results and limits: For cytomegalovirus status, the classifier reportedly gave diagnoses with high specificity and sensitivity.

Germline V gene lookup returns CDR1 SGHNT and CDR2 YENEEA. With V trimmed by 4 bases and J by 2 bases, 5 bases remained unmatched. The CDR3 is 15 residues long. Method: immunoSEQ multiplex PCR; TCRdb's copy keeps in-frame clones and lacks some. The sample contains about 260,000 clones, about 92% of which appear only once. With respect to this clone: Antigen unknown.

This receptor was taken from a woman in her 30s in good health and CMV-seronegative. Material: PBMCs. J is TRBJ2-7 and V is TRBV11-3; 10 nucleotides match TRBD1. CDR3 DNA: TGTGCCAGCAGCTCAAAGACAGGGGGCGCCTACGAGCAGTACTTC. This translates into CASSSKTGGAYEQYF.